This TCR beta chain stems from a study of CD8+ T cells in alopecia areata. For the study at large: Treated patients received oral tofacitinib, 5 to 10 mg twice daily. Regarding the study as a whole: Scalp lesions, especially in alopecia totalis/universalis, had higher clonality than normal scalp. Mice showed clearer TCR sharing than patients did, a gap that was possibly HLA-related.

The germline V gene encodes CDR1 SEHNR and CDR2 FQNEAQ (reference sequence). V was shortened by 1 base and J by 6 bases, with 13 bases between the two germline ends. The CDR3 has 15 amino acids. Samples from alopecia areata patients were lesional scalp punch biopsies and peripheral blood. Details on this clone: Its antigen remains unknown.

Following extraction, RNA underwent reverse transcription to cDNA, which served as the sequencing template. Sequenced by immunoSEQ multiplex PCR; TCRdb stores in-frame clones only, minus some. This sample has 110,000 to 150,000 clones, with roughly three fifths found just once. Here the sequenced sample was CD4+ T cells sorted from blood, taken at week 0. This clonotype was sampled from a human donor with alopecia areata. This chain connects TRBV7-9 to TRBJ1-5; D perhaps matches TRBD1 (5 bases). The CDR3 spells CASSLGGALGQPQHF. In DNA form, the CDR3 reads TGTGCCAGCAGCTTAGGAGGGGCCCTGGGTCAGCCCCAGCATTTT.